The rows below give T cell receptor beta chains drawn from one sample of a study of radiotherapy plus CTLA-4 blockade in lung cancer. This table comes from immunoSEQ multiplex PCR, and its TCRdb copy is limited to in-frame clones, with some not included. Among 53,000 or so clones, approximately 91% were seen once, and the ten largest hold 7.8%. The specimen was peripheral blood, collected from a patient treated with radiotherapy plus ipilimumab. These receptors were collected from a human donor with non-small cell lung cancer whose response to radiotherapy plus ipilimumab could not be evaluated. CDR3s include the opening cysteine and the closing phenylalanine or tryptophan. D genes are given only for firm matches.

J	D	length	V	CDR3	DNA
TRBJ1-2	TRBD1	16	TRBV6-6	CASSPPPGQGDPGYTF	TGTGCCAGCAGTCCCCCCCCGGGACAGGGAGATCCAGGCTACACCTTC
TRBJ1-4	-	12	TRBV19	CASSNRNEKLFF	TGTGCCAGTAGTAATAGAAATGAAAAACTGTTTTTT
TRBJ2-5	TRBD1	14	TRBV27	CASSLRGRQETQYF	TGTGCCAGCAGTCTAAGGGGGCGGCAAGAGACCCAGTACTTC
TRBJ2-5	-	18	TRBV4-1	CASSPLLSRASRRETQYF	TGCGCCAGCAGCCCCCTCCTCAGCCGGGCTAGCAGGAGAGAGACCCAGTACTTC
TRBJ1-1	TRBD1	15	TRBV10-3	CAIRDRDRGNTEAFF	TGTGCCATCAGGGACCGGGACAGGGGGAACACTGAAGCTTTCTTT
TRBJ1-6	-	14	TRBV6-6	CASSLRGAVSPLHF	TGTGCCAGCAGCCTTCGGGGGGCGGTTTCACCCCTCCACTTT
TRBJ2-1	TRBD2	14	TRBV27	CASSPLAGRPEQFF	TGTGCCAGCAGTCCACTAGCGGGTAGACCTGAGCAGTTCTTC
TRBJ1-1	-	16	TRBV10-3	CAISEGERMGDTEAFF	TGTGCCATCAGTGAGGGCGAGCGGATGGGTGACACTGAAGCTTTCTTT
TRBJ2-3	-	15	TRBV5-6	CASSWGLPSTDTQYF	TGTGCCAGCAGCTGGGGCCTTCCTAGCACAGATACGCAGTATTTT
TRBJ1-4	TRBD1	14	TRBV28	CASSTGTGGEKLFF	TGTGCCAGCAGTACCGGGACAGGGGGAGAAAAACTGTTTTTT
TRBJ2-7	-	15	TRBV27	CASSARGVRFHEQYF	TGTGCCAGCAGTGCGCGCGGGGTACGTTTCCACGAGCAGTACTTC
TRBJ2-6	-	13	TRBV29-1	CSGGDPGANVLTF	TGCAGCGGGGGAGATCCCGGGGCCAACGTCCTGACTTTC
TRBJ2-7	TRBD2	13	TRBV27	CASRAAGAREQYF	TGTGCCAGCAGGGCGGCGGGAGCGCGGGAGCAGTACTTC
TRBJ1-5	-	10	TRBV19	CASTQEPQHF	TGTGCCAGTACCCAGGAGCCCCAGCATTTT